Below are 23 T cell receptor beta chains sequenced from a single sample in a study of blood T cells in healthy people across ages. It was with a sample-barcoded 5' primer and a J-beta primer mix that a second PCR of about 6 to 12 cycles was run. TCRdb used MiXCR to reprocess the 5' RACE reads, holding one entry per CDR3 protein. The data contain 910,000 or so distinct CDR3 sequences, 51% of them singletons. Source material: blood. The receptors here all came from a woman aged 55-75 years in good health.

The rearrangement uses TRBV6-5 and TRBJ1-4; 8 nucleotides line up with TRBD1. V trimming: 7 bases; J trimming: 5 bases; junction bases outside the gene matches: 3. CDR1 and CDR2 (germline): MNHEY, SVGAGI. The CDR3 is made up of 13 amino acids. The CDR3 loop reads CASTDRENEKLFF. Here the CDR3 DNA reads TGTGCCAGCACGGACAGGGAGAATGAAAAACTGTTTTTT.

J is TRBJ2-4 and V is TRBV27; possibly TRBD1 or TRBD2 for D (6 bases each). The DNA end is a closer match to TRBJ2-7, so the J assignment may be wrong. The CDR3 length is 18 residues. Per the germline V gene, CDR1 is MNHEY and CDR2 is SMNVEV (reference sequence). The CDR3: CASSSTYGGRSSYYEQYF. In DNA, the CDR3 is TGTGCCAGCAGTTCCACTTACGGGGGCCGCTCCTCCTACTACGAGCAGTACTTC.

J is TRBJ2-4 and V is TRBV20-1; D is perhaps TRBD2 (6 bases). Germline-derived CDR1 and CDR2 are DFQATT and SNEGSKA (reference sequence). The CDR3 spans 15 residues. The V end lost 4 bases, the J end lost 1 base, and 14 bases lay between the germline ends. CDR3 protein: CSANPLADAKNIQYF. The CDR3 DNA sequence: TGCAGTGCTAACCCGTTAGCGGATGCCAAAAACATTCAGTACTTC.

This clonotype was detected only a few times. The chain recombines TRBV4-1 with TRBJ2-5, with D unresolved. The germline gives CDR1 MGHRA, CDR2 YSYEKL. The CDR3 is 14 amino acids. With 1 base removed from V and 7 bases from J, the gap between germline ends came to 13 bases. The CDR3 bases are TGCGCCAGCAGCCAAGTTACAGCCTTTTGGACCCAGTACTTC. It is translated as CASSQVTAFWTQYF.

As DNA, the CDR3 is TGTGCCATCAGTGAGTCCGACAGGGTCAATGAGCAGTTCTTC. Protein product: CAISESDRVNEQFF. The rearrangement uses TRBV10-3 and TRBJ2-1; the match to TRBD1 covers 7 bases. This CDR3 region has 14 residues. V gave up 0 bases and J gave up 6 bases; unmatched junction bases: 2. Germline loops: CDR1 ENHRY, CDR2 SYGVKD.

In nucleotides, the CDR3 is TGCGCCAGCGGACCCCTTCTGGGGAGCGGTTTGGATACGCAGTATTTT. Translating gives CASGPLLGSGLDTQYF. The V gene is TRBV5-1, the J gene TRBJ2-3, with D perhaps TRBD2 (5 bases). V lost 7 bases to trimming and J lost 6 bases, with 24 bases between them. The CDR3 has 16 amino acids. Per germline, CDR1 SGHRS and CDR2 YFSETQ. The full variable domain, completed using reference TRBV5-1 and TRBJ2-3, is KAGVTQTPRYLIKTRGQQVTLSCSPISGHRSVSWYQQTPGQGLQFLFEYFSETQRNKGNFPGRFSGRQFSNSRSEMNVSTLELGDSALYLCASGPLLGSGLDTQYFGPGTRLTVL.

The rearrangement uses TRBV7-2 and TRBJ2-1; 8 nucleotides line up with TRBD2. The trim removed 6 bases at V and 8 bases at J, leaving 12 bases unmatched. This CDR3 has 15 residues. The germline gives CDR1 SGHTA, CDR2 FQGNSA. The CDR3 coding sequence is TGTGCCAGCAGATCTCAGCGGGAGAGGAGTTATGAGCAGTTCTTC. It codes for CASRSQRERSYEQFF. The variable domain in full, completed from reference TRBV7-2 and TRBJ2-1, reads GAGVSQSPSNKVTEKGKDVELRCDPISGHTALYWYRQSLGQGLEFLIYFQGNSAPDKSGLPSDRFSAERTGGSVSTLTIQRTQQEDSAVYLCASRSQRERSYEQFFGPGTRLTVL.

This clonotype was seen only a few times. Here the CDR3 reads CSAGQGSDEQYF. The CDR3 DNA reads as TGCAGCGCGGGACAGGGAAGTGACGAGCAGTACTTC. V gene TRBV29-1 combines with J gene TRBJ2-7; 9 positions agree with TRBD1. This CDR3 is 12 amino acids long. Germline lookup yields CDR1 SQVTM and CDR2 ANQGSEA. V shed 7 bases, J shed 5 bases, and the junction held 6 bases outside the gene matches.

In its sample, this clonotype was seen a few times. J is TRBJ2-1 and V is TRBV7-9; 8 bases match TRBD2. V trimming: 2 bases; J trimming: 7 bases; junction bases outside the gene matches: 4. The CDR3 consists of 14 residues. CDR1 is SEHNR, CDR2 FQNEAQ, per germline (reference sequence). The CDR3: CASSLPGGPNEQFF. In DNA form, the CDR3 reads TGTGCCAGCAGCTTACCGGGAGGGCCTAATGAGCAGTTCTTC.

V and J are TRBV6-2 or TRBV6-3 and TRBJ2-5, with 7 bases matching TRBD1. Germline V gives CDR1 MNHEY, CDR2 SVGEGT. The CDR3 contains 14 residues. Losses at the gene ends were 5 bases for V and 1 base for J; bases not matched to a gene: 4. The chain's CDR3 is CASSNWDSQETQYF. The CDR3, as DNA: TGTGCCAGCAGTAACTGGGACAGCCAAGAGACCCAGTACTTC.

On this clonotype itself: The junction shows a germline mismatch at one end, possibly a read error. The DNA of the CDR3 is TGCAGCGTTGAGAGGACAGATACGCGGTATTTT. Encoded protein: CSVERTDTRYF. The V and J genes are TRBV29-1 and TRBJ2-3; weak D call: TRBD1 (6 bases). The germline V gene has CDR1 SQVTM and CDR2 ANQGSEA. The CDR3 runs 11 residues.

The genes are TRBV4-3 and TRBJ2-4; D gene unclear. There are 15 residues in the CDR3. Germline V gene data show CDR1 as LGHNA and CDR2 as YSLEER. V gave up 1 base and J gave up 1 base, with 8 bases separating them. CDR3 DNA: TGCGCCAGCAGCCAAGGGACGGCGGCCAAAAACATTCAGTACTTC. It translates to CASSQGTAAKNIQYF.

The chain is built from TRBV4-1 and TRBJ1-2, with D hard to call. This CDR3 spans 14 amino acids. The germline gives CDR1 MGHRA, CDR2 YSYEKL. The ends were cut back, 2 bases at V and 3 bases at J, with 10 bases in the middle. The CDR3 protein is CASSQYKGDYGYTF. As DNA, the CDR3 is TGCGCCAGCAGCCAATATAAGGGAGACTATGGCTACACCTTC.

The genes are TRBV6-5 and TRBJ2-5; 9 bases fit TRBD1. The V gene's germline CDR1 is MNHEY and CDR2 SVGAGI. CDR3 size: 16 residues. J lost 5 bases, V lost 2 bases, and 9 bases had no gene match. The CDR3 loop reads CASSYDGQGMRETQYF. The CDR3 bases are TGTGCCAGCAGTTACGACGGACAGGGGATGAGGGAGACCCAGTACTTC.

Worth noting for this clonotype: A much larger clone differs by one base, so this may be a read error. The CDR3 region is CTSSSSIGDTQYF. The CDR3 region has the DNA TGTACCAGCAGTTCCTCAATCGGAGATACGCAGTATTTT. V gene TRBV12-3 or TRBV12-4 combines with J gene TRBJ2-3; D gene unclear. CDR3 length: 13 residues.

The rearrangement uses TRBV13 and TRBJ2-7; 8 bases map to TRBD2. The CDR3 runs to 13 residues. Germline CDR1 is PRHDT and CDR2 is FYEKMQ (reference sequence). The ends lost 6 bases at V and 5 bases at J; junction bases unmatched: 6. The CDR3 DNA reads as TGTGCCAGCAGTTCGTATAGCGGGAACGAGCAGTACTTC. Its protein is CASSSYSGNEQYF.

The V and J genes are TRBV6-5 and TRBJ1-5; TRBD1 might be the D (6 bases). Germline V gene lookup returns CDR1 MNHEY and CDR2 SVGAGI. CDR3 size: 15 residues. Trimming pared 6 bases from V and 1 base from J, leaving 13 bases between. For the CDR3, the DNA is TGTGCCAGCAGAAAGACAGGTTCGAGCAATCAGCCCCAGCATTTT. Translation gives CASRKTGSSNQPQHF.

This clonotype was counted between two and nine times. The CDR3 nucleotides read TGCGCCAGCAGCCAAGATTTCGAGACCCAGTTCTTC. Translating it yields CASSQDFETQFF. The rearrangement links TRBV4-1 to TRBJ2-1; no reliable D call. This CDR3 spans 12 amino acids. The V end lost 0 bases, the J end lost 13 bases, and 10 bases lay between the germline ends. The germline V gene has CDR1 MGHRA and CDR2 YSYEKL.

This clonotype occurred once. The V call is TRBV5-6, the J call TRBJ2-7; 12 bases fit TRBD1. The V segment lost 4 bases and the J segment 6 bases; nucleotides outside the gene matches: 5. The germline CDR1 and CDR2 sequences are SGHDT and YYEEEE. This CDR3 spans 14 amino acids. In DNA, the CDR3 is TGTGCCAGCAGCCACAGGGACAGGGGGCGCGAGCAGTACTTC. Its translation is CASSHRDRGREQYF.

This chain uses TRBV3-1 with TRBJ2-3, with TRBD2 matching 8 bases. V was clipped by 0 bases and J by 0 bases; unmatched bases: 5. CDR3 size: 17 residues. Germline-derived CDR1 and CDR2 are LGHDT and YNNKEL (reference sequence). The CDR3 loop reads CASSQDVASGSTDTQYF. The CDR3 region has the DNA TGTGCCAGCAGCCAAGATGTGGCTAGCGGGAGCACAGATACGCAGTATTTT.

This chain uses TRBV4-3 with TRBJ1-1; tentative D call: TRBD1 (6 bases). The germline V gene encodes CDR1 LGHNA and CDR2 YSLEER. This CDR3 is built from 13 residues. Trimming removed 1 base at V and 4 bases at J, with 7 bases between. This CDR3 reads CASSQGTATEAFF. The CDR3 bases are TGCGCCAGCAGCCAAGGGACAGCCACTGAAGCTTTCTTT.

The chain uses TRBV29-1 and TRBJ2-1, with unresolved D. The V and J ends lost 5 bases and 15 bases respectively, with 17 bases between them. This CDR3 is built from 11 residues. Looked up from germline, CDR1 is SQVTM and CDR2 is ANQGSEA. DNA for the CDR3: TGCAGCGTTATTACGGTTTCCTCGACGTTCTTC. Translation gives CSVITVSSTFF.

Only a few counts were recorded for this clonotype. CDR3 sequence: CASSPRDGDNEKLFF. Here the CDR3 DNA reads TGTGCCAGCAGCCCCCGGGACGGAGATAATGAAAAACTGTTTTTT. V gene TRBV7-2 combines with J gene TRBJ1-4; a weak D match, TRBD1 (5 bases). The CDR3 totals 15 residues. V was clipped by 5 bases and J by 4 bases, with 14 bases between them. Germline loops: CDR1 SGHTA, CDR2 FQGNSA.